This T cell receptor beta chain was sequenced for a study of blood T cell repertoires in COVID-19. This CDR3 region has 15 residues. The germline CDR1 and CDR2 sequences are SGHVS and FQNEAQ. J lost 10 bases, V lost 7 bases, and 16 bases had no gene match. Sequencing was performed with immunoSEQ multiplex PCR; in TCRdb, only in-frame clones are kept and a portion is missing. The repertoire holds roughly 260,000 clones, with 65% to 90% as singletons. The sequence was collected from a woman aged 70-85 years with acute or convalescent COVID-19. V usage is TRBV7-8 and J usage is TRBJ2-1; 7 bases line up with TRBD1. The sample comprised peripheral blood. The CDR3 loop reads CASILDRAEAGEQFF. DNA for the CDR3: TGTGCCAGCATCCTAGACAGGGCCGAAGCCGGCGAGCAGTTCTTC.